The 21 T cell receptor beta chains listed next were all sequenced from one sample in a study of T cell repertoires in cytomegalovirus infection. These TCRs are of unknown antigen specificity. A single record per CDR3 protein comes from TCRdb applying MiXCR to the reads. The data hold roughly 200,000 distinct CDR3 sequences, with 35% to 45% observed a single time. This specimen consisted of CD8+ T cells from cultured PBMCs, obtained from culture after CMV antigen stimulation. These receptors originate from a human donor in good health (CMV status not recorded). Some clones in this sample may be carry-over from other donors' samples.

V usage is TRBV7-8 and J usage is TRBJ2-1, with D perhaps assigned TRBD1 or TRBD2 (5 bases each). The CDR3 loop spans 17 amino acids. Germline V lookup: CDR1 SGHVS, CDR2 FQNEAQ. V gave up 0 bases and J gave up 0 bases, with 12 bases separating them. The CDR3 DNA sequence: TGTGCCAGCAGCTTAGCGTCGGGGCAGAGCTCCTACAATGAGCAGTTCTTC. This gives the protein CASSLASGQSSYNEQFF. Complete variable domain (other parts from reference TRBV7-8 and TRBJ2-1): GAGVSQSPRYKVAKRGQDVALRCDPISGHVSLFWYQQALGQGPEFLTYFQNEAQLDKSGLPSDRFFAERPEGSVSTLKIQRTQQEDSAVYLCASSLASGQSSYNEQFFGPGTRLTVL.

The V and J genes are TRBV11-2 and TRBJ2-7, with 8 bases identical to TRBD1. The CDR3 sequence is 14 residues long. Trimming at V came to 2 bases and at J to 8 bases, leaving 8 bases not matched to a gene. Germline V gives CDR1 SGHAT, CDR2 FQNNGV. This chain's CDR3 is CASSLWGRTGKQYF. CDR3 nucleotides: TGTGCCAGCAGCTTATGGGGTCGGACAGGGAAGCAGTACTTC. Supplemented by reference TRBV11-2 and TRBJ2-7, the full variable domain reads EAGVAQSPRYKIIEKRQSVAFWCNPISGHATLYWYQQILGQGPKLLIQFQNNGVVDDSQLPKDRFSAERLKGVDSTLKIQPAKLEDSAVYLCASSLWGRTGKQYFGPGTRLTVT.

The J gene is TRBJ2-3, the V gene TRBV6-1; TRBD2 matches 8 bases. The J segment lost 6 bases and the V segment lost 0 bases, leaving 11 bases of the junction unmatched. Germline assignment: CDR1 MNHNS and CDR2 SASEGT. The CDR3 is 17 amino acids. Here the CDR3 DNA reads TGTGCCAGCAGTGAAGCGCCGGGGGGGGCCCTGAGGGATACGCAGTATTTT. Amino acid sequence: CASSEAPGGALRDTQYF.

This clonotype was seen more than once but under ten times. The chain joins TRBV7-3 to TRBJ1-2; 8 bases are a match to TRBD1. The junction had 18 bases not matched to a gene; V was cut back by 5 bases and J by 7 bases. CDR1 is SGHTA, CDR2 FQGTGA, per germline. The CDR3 runs 17 residues. CDR3 coding DNA: TGTGCCAGCAGCCCGCCGCGGGACAGGATCTTAATTGGTGGCTACACCTTC. Residues: CASSPPRDRILIGGYTF. The whole variable domain, remainder taken from reference TRBV7-3 and TRBJ1-2, is GAGVSQTPSNKVTEKGKYVELRCDPISGHTALYWYRQSLGQGPEFLIYFQGTGAADDSGLPNDRFFAVRPEGSVSTLKIQRTERGDSAVYLCASSPPRDRILIGGYTFGSGTRLTVV.

The chain recombines TRBV28 with TRBJ2-7, with D perhaps being TRBD1 or TRBD2 (5 bases each). V was trimmed by 11 bases and J by 4 bases, leaving 18 bases between them. The CDR3 length is 13 residues. Germline V gene sequence: CDR1 MDHEN, CDR2 SYDVKM. The CDR3 spells CAATGTGPYEQYF. CDR3 bases: TGTGCCGCCACGGGCACGGGACCTTACGAGCAGTACTTC.

This clonotype has more than one count but fewer than ten. This rearrangement joins TRBV5-1 to TRBJ2-5; 14 nucleotides line up with TRBD2. The ends lost 4 bases at V and 2 bases at J; junction bases unmatched: 7. This CDR3 has 17 residues. The V gene's germline CDR1 is SGHRS and CDR2 YFSETQ. CDR3: CASSEGLAGERQETQYF. CDR3 bases: TGCGCCAGCAGCGAGGGACTAGCGGGAGAGCGGCAAGAGACCCAGTACTTC.

The chain joins TRBV28 to TRBJ2-2; 7 bases line up with TRBD1. CDR3 size: 18 residues. Losses at the gene ends were 6 bases for V and 2 bases for J; bases not matched to a gene: 15. CDR1 MDHEN and CDR2 SYDVKM come from the germline V gene. CDR3: CASRNKGPQGENTGELFF. Written as DNA, the CDR3 is TGTGCCAGCAGGAATAAGGGACCTCAGGGGGAAAACACCGGGGAGCTGTTTTTT.

V gene TRBV7-9 combines with J gene TRBJ1-1; 11 bases are a match to TRBD1. The V gene end was trimmed by 3 bases and the J gene end by 3 bases; junction bases not matched to a gene: 3. The CDR3 runs to 15 residues. CDR1 is SEHNR and CDR2 is FQNEAQ in the germline V gene (reference sequence). This CDR3 is CASSLKGQGDTEAFF. The CDR3 region has the DNA TGTGCCAGCAGCTTGAAGGGACAGGGGGACACTGAAGCTTTCTTT.

The sample holds many counts of this clonotype. The V and J genes are TRBV7-2 and TRBJ2-1; 11 nucleotides agree with TRBD2. Germline CDR1 and CDR2: SGHTA and FQGNSA. V shed 2 bases and J 6 bases; nucleotides not matched to a gene: 0. The CDR3 has 14 residues. In DNA, the CDR3 is TGTGCCAGCAGCTTACTAGCGGGAGGCAATGAGCAGTTCTTC. Translated: CASSLLAGGNEQFF.

V is TRBV7-6 and J is TRBJ1-1, with 8 bases matching TRBD1. The CDR3 is made up of 15 amino acids. With 5 bases clipped from V and 0 bases from J, the junction kept 5 bases outside the gene matches. Germline CDR1 reads SGHVS; CDR2 reads FNYEAQ. In DNA form, the CDR3 reads TGTGCCAGCAGCCCCATGACAGGGGTGAACACTGAAGCTTTCTTT. Its translation: CASSPMTGVNTEAFF.

At least ten counts were recorded for this clonotype. This chain joins TRBV6-1 and TRBJ2-7; 10 bases match TRBD1. With V trimmed by 6 bases and J by 2 bases, 7 bases remained unmatched. The CDR3 is made up of 15 amino acids. The germline V gene has CDR1 MNHNS and CDR2 SASEGT. The CDR3 here is CASSARDRGTYEQYF. For the CDR3, the DNA is TGTGCCAGCAGCGCACGGGACAGGGGAACCTACGAGCAGTACTTC.

The chain has TRBV7-8 and TRBJ2-1, with 10 bases that match TRBD2. Germline V gene sequence: CDR1 SGHVS, CDR2 FQNEAQ. The CDR3 spans 18 residues. J was trimmed by 4 bases and V by 4 bases; bases with no gene match: 13. The CDR3 here is CASSSLAGTSDGYNEQFF. The CDR3 bases are TGTGCCAGCAGCTCCCTAGCCGGGACTAGCGATGGGTACAATGAGCAGTTCTTC.

This chain joins TRBV3-1 and TRBJ2-1, with 13 bases lining up with TRBD2. The CDR3 loop spans 16 amino acids. Germline assignment: CDR1 LGHDT and CDR2 YNNKEL (reference sequence). V lost 1 base and J lost 8; bases outside the gene matches: 5. CDR3 coding DNA: TGTGCCAGCAGCCAAGGGACTAGCGGGAGTTGGTATGAGCAGTTCTTC. Translating it yields CASSQGTSGSWYEQFF.

This clonotype was seen a handful of times. The chain employs TRBV5-8 and TRBJ1-5, with 8 bases identical to TRBD1. The CDR3 covers 15 residues. Germline V lookup: CDR1 SGHTS, CDR2 YDEGEE. The J segment lost 4 bases and the V segment lost 0 bases, leaving 3 bases of the junction unmatched. The CDR3 DNA is TGTGCCAGCAGCTTGGACAGGGGGGGAAATCAGCCCCAGCATTTT. Its translation is CASSLDRGGNQPQHF.

The table lists this clonotype with a count of one. This sequence joins TRBV27 and TRBJ2-3; D unresolved. The V end was cut by 5 bases, the J end by 3 bases, with 18 bases between. Germline-derived CDR1 and CDR2 are MNHEY and SMNVEV (reference sequence). The CDR3 is 16 amino acids. The CDR3 DNA follows: TGTGCCAGCAGTCCCTCTACCTTTTCCGGGACAGATACGCAGTATTTT. This encodes CASSPSTFSGTDTQYF.

The chain joins TRBV28 to TRBJ2-7, with D possibly being TRBD2 (6 bases). V was shortened by 8 bases and J by 2 bases, with 22 bases between the two germline ends. The CDR3 length is 16 residues. Germline assignment: CDR1 MDHEN and CDR2 SYDVKM. The CDR3 bases are TGTGCCAGCGGGTCCTACGTCGCGGGACGGCCCTACGAGCAGTACTTC. Its translation: CASGSYVAGRPYEQYF.

The chain recombines TRBV5-6 with TRBJ2-2; the D gene is possibly TRBD2 (5 bases). Per the germline V gene, CDR1 is SGHDT and CDR2 is YYEEEE. V gave up 0 bases and J gave up 6 bases, with 15 bases separating them. CDR3 size: 16 residues. Here the CDR3 reads CASSLERLRIAGELFF. CDR3 nucleotide sequence: TGTGCCAGCAGCTTGGAGCGGCTCCGAATCGCCGGGGAGCTGTTTTTT.

The rearrangement uses TRBV28 and TRBJ1-2, with 8 bases matching TRBD1. The CDR3 covers 14 residues. Per the germline V gene, CDR1 is MDHEN and CDR2 is SYDVKM. V shed 7 bases and J 8 bases; nucleotides not matched to a gene: 12. This CDR3 is CASITADRVRGYTF. DNA for the CDR3: TGTGCCAGCATCACCGCGGACAGGGTTCGGGGCTACACCTTC.

The table lists this clonotype with a few counts. V is TRBV29-1 and J is TRBJ2-4; tentative D call: TRBD1 (7 bases). Trimming pared 4 bases from V and 3 bases from J, leaving 16 bases between. This CDR3 has 15 residues. The germline gives CDR1 SQVTM, CDR2 ANQGSEA. CDR3 loop: CSVVQGGESKNIQYF. The CDR3 DNA is TGCAGCGTTGTTCAGGGGGGCGAGAGCAAAAACATTCAGTACTTC.

This chain joins TRBV6-2 or TRBV6-3 and TRBJ2-3; TRBD2 agrees at 9 bases. The CDR3 has 16 residues. V shed 2 bases and J 7 bases; nucleotides not matched to a gene: 10. The germline V gene encodes CDR1 MNHEY and CDR2 SVGEGT. CDR3 coding DNA: TGTGCCAGCAGTTACAGCGGGACTAGCAGAACCAATACGCAGTATTTT. It specifies CASSYSGTSRTNTQYF.

This clonotype was seen more than once but under ten times. The genes are TRBV7-3 and TRBJ2-1, with 14 bases that match TRBD2. Germline CDR1 and CDR2: SGHTA and FQGTGA. The CDR3 contains 15 residues. V dropped 5 bases and J dropped 6; count of bases not matched to a gene: 3. The CDR3 DNA sequence: TGTGCCAGCAGCATGACTAGCGGGGGGGCCAATGAGCAGTTCTTC. Protein product: CASSMTSGGANEQFF.